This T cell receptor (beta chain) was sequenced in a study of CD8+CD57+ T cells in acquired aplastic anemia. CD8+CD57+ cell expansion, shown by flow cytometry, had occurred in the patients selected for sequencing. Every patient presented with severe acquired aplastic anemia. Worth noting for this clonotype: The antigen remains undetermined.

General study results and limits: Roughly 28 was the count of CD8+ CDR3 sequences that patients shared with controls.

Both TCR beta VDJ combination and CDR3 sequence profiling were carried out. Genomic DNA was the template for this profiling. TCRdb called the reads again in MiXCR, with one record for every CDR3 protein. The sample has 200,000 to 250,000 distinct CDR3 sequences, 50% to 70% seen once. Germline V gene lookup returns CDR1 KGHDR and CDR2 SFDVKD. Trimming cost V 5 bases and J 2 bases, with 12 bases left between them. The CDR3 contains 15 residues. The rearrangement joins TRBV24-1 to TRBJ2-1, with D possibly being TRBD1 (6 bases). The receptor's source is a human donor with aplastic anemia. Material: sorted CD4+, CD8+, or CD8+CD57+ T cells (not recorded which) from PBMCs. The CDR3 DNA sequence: TGTGCCACCAGTGCCTCCAGGGGCACCTACAATGAGCAGTTCTTC. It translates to CATSASRGTYNEQFF.